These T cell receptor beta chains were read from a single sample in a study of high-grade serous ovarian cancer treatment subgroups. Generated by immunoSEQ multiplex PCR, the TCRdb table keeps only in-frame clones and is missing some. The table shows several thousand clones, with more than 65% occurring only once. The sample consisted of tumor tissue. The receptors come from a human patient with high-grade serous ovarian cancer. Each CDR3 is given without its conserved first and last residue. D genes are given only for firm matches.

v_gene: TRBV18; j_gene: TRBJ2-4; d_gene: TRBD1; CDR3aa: ASSPDRGGIQY
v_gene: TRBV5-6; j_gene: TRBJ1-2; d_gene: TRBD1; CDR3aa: ASSLGQVYDYT
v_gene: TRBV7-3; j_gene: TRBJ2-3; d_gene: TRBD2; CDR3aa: ASSPGTSRTDTQY
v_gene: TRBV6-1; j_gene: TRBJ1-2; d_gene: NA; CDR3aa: ATRSPLNYGYT
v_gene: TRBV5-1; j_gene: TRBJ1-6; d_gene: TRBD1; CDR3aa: ASSAGDSGNSPLH
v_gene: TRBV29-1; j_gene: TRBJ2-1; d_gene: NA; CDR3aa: SVQLQGHNEQF
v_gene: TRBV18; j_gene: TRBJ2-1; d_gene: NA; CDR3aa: ASSHFGDPSSYNEQF
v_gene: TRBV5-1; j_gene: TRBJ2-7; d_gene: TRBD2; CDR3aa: ASSFGGATYEQY
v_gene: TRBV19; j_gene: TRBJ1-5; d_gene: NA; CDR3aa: ASSIASNQPQH
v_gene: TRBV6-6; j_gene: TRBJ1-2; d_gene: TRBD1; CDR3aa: ASSHGTVRTGYT
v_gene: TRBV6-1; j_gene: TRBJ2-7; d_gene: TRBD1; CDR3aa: ASSEARTGFSYEQY
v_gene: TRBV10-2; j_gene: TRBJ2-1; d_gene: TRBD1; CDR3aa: ASSSGTGSEQF
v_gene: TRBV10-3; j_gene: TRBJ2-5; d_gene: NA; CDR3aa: AISEGQPSGETQY
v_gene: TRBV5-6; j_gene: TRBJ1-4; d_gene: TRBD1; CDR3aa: ASSSDREGEKLF
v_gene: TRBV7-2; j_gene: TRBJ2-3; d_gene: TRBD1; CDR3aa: ASSFRQGYTDTQY
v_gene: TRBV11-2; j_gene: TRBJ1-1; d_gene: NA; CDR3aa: ASSLLGNTEAF
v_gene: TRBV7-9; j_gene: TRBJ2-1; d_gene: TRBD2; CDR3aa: AGQPAGRTYNEQF
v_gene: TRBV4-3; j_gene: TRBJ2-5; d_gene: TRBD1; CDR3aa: ASSHQTGGQETQY
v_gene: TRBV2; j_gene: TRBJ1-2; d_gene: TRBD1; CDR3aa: ASRDRDGNVNPNRIYGYT
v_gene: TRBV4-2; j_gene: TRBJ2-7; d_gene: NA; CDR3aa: ASSQERSYEQY
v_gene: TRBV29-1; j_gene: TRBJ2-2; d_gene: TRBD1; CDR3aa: SGGQGTGELF
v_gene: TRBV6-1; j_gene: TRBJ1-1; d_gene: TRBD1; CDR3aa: ASSEGDSTEAF
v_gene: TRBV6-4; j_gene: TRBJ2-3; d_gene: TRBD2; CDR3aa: ASSEEGSGAGRDTQY
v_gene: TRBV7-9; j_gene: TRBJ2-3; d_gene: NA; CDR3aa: ASFTPRDTQY
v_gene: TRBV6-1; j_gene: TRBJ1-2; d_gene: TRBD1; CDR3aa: ASSAQGGDGYT
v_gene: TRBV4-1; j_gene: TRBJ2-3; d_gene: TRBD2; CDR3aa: ASSQPLTSGGAYSTQY
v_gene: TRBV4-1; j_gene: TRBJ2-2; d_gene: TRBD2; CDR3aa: ASSQDPPLAGGYRSTGELF
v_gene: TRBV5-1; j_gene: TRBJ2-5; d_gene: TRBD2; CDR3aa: ASSLSDSGGETQY
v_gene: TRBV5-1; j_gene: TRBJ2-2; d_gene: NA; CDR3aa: ASSFAGSVGELF